These 2 T cell receptor beta chains were sequenced from one sample in a study of resident and recirculating memory T cells in vitiligo. Only in-frame clones appear in the TCRdb table, and some are missing; sequencing was by immunoSEQ multiplex PCR. This repertoire shows tens of thousands of clones, more than 85% found once; its top ten account for 4.9%. Sequencing was carried out using blood. Receptors originate from a male donor with vitiligo.

This clone was observed a single time. The V and J genes are TRBV2 and TRBJ2-7; possible D gene TRBD2, 5 bases. The germline V gene encodes CDR1 SNHLY and CDR2 FYNNEI. The V end was cut by 6 bases, the J end by 3 bases, with 15 bases between. The CDR3 consists of 14 residues. The CDR3 bases are TGTGCCAGCAGCCTAGGCGGCGGAGGCTACGAGCAGTACTTC. The encoded protein is CASSLGGGGYEQYF.

This sequence joins TRBV18 and TRBJ2-3, with 8 bases identical to TRBD1. Unmatched junction bases numbered 1, after V lost 4 bases and J lost 4 bases. This CDR3 comprises 13 residues. Germline V lookup: CDR1 KGHSH, CDR2 LQKENI. The CDR3 here is CASSQQGADTQYF. DNA for the CDR3: TGTGCCAGCTCACAACAGGGGGCAGATACGCAGTATTTT. Complete variable domain (other parts from reference TRBV18 and TRBJ2-3): NAGVMQNPRHLVRRRGQEARLRCSPMKGHSHVYWYRQLPEEGLKFMVYLQKENIIDESGMPKERFSAEFPKEGPSILRIQQVVRGDSAAYFCASSQQGADTQYFGPGTRLTVL.